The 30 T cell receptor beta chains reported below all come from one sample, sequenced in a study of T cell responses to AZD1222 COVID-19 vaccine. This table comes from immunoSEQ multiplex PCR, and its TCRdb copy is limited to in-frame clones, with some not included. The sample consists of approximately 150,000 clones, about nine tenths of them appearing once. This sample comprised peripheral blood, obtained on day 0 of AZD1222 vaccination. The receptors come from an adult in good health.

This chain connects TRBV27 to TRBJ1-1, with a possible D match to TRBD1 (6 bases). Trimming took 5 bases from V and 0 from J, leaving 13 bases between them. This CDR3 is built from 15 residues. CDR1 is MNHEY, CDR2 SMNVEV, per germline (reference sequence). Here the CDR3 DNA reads TGTGCCAGCAGTATTGGACAGATCATGAACACTGAAGCTTTCTTT. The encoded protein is CASSIGQIMNTEAFF.

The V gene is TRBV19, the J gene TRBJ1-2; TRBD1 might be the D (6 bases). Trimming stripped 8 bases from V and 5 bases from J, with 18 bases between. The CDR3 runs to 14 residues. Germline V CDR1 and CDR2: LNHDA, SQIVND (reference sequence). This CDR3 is CASGRQDIPYGYTF. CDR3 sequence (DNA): TGTGCCAGTGGGAGACAGGACATTCCGTATGGCTACACCTTC.

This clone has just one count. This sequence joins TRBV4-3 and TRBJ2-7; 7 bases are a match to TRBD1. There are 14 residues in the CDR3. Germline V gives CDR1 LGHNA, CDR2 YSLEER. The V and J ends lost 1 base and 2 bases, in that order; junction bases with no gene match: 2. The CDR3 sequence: CASSQAGQAYEQYF. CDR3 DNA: TGCGCCAGCAGCCAAGCCGGACAGGCCTACGAGCAGTACTTC.

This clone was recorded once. CDR3 bases: TGTGCCAGCACCGCCCAGGGGTCGGGGACTGAAGCTTTCTTT. This sequence encodes CASTAQGSGTEAFF. The rearrangement joins TRBV27 to TRBJ1-1; TRBD1 might be the D (6 bases). The CDR3 spans 14 residues. With 7 bases removed from V and 5 bases from J, the gap between germline ends came to 17 bases. Germline CDR1 and CDR2: MNHEY and SMNVEV (reference sequence).

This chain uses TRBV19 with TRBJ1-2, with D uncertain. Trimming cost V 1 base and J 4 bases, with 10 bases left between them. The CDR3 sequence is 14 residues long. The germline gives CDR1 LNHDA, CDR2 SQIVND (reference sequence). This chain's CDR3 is CASSIGTDPYGYTF. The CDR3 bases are TGTGCCAGTAGTATAGGGACCGATCCCTATGGCTACACCTTC.

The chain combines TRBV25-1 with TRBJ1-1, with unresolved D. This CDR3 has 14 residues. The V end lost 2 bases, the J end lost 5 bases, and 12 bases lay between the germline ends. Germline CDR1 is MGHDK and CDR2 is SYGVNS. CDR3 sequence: CASSEIGVGTEAFF. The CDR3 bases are TGTGCCAGCAGTGAAATCGGGGTAGGGACTGAAGCTTTCTTT.

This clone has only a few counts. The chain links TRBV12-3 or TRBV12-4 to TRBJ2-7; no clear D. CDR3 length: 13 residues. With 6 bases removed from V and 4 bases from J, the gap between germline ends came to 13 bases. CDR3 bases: TGTGCCAGCAGGATACACCTAGGTTACGAGCAGTACTTC. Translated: CASRIHLGYEQYF.

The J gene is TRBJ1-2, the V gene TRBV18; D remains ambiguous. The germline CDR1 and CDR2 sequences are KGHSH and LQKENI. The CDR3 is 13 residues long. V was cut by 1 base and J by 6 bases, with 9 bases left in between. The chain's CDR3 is CASSPLTEDGYTF. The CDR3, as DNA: TGTGCCAGCTCACCACTAACGGAGGATGGCTACACCTTC.

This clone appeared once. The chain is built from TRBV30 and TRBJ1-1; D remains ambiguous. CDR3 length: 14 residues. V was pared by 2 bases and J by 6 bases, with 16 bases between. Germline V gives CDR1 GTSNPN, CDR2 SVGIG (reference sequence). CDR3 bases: TGTGCCTGGAGTCGGGTGTTAGCGGGATCTGAAGCTTTCTTT. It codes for CAWSRVLAGSEAFF.

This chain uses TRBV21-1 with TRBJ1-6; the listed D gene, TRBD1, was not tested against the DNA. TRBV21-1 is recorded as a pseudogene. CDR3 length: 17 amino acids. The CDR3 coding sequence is TGTGCCAGCAGCAAACTGGCGGGACAGGGTAGTAATTCACCCCTCCACTTT. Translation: CASSKLAGQGSNSPLHF.

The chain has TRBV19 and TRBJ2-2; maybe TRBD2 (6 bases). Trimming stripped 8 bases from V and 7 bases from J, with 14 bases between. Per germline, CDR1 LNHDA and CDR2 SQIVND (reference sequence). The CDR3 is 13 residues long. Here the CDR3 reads CASGDFGSGELFF. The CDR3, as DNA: TGTGCCAGTGGGGACTTTGGGAGCGGGGAGCTGTTTTTT.

The CDR3 nucleotides read TGTGCCAGCAGCCTCGGGGGGACAGGAGCCCCTTCCTACAATGAGCAGTTCTTC. Protein product: CASSLGGTGAPSYNEQFF. V gene TRBV7-9 combines with J gene TRBJ2-1; weak D call: TRBD1 (8 bases). CDR1 SEHNR and CDR2 FQNEAQ come from the germline V gene (reference sequence). There are 18 residues in the CDR3. Trimming shortened V by 5 bases and J by 1 base, and 21 bases separated the two germline ends. Combining the CDR3 with reference TRBV7-9 and TRBJ2-1 gives the whole variable domain DTGVSQNPRHKITKRGQNVTFRCDPISEHNRLYWYRQTLGQGPEFLTYFQNEAQLEKSRLLSDRFSAERPKGSFSTLEIQRTEQGDSAMYLCASSLGGTGAPSYNEQFFGPGTRLTVL.

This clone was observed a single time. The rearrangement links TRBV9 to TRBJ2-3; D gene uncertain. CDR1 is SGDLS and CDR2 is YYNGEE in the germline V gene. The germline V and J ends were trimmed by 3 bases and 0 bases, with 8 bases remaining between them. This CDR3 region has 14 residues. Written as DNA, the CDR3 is TGTGCCAGCAGCGCAACAACTAGCACAGATACGCAGTATTTT. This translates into CASSATTSTDTQYF.

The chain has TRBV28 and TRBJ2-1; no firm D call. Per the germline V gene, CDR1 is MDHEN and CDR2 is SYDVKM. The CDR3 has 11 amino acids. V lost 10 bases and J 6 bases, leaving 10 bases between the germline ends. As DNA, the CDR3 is TGTGCCATCCAAATAGGCAATGAGCAGTTCTTC. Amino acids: CAIQIGNEQFF.

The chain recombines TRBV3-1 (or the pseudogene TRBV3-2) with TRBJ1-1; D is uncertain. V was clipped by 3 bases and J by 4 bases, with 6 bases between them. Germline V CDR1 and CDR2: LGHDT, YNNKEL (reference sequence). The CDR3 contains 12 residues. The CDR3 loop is CASSHRGTEAFF. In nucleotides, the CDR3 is TGTGCCAGCAGCCATCGGGGCACTGAAGCTTTCTTT.

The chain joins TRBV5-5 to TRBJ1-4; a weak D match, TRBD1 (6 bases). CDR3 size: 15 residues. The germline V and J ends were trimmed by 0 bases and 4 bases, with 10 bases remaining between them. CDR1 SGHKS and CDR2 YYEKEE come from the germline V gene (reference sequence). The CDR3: CASSLGTASNEKLFF. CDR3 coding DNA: TGTGCCAGCAGCTTGGGGACAGCAAGTAATGAAAAACTGTTTTTT.

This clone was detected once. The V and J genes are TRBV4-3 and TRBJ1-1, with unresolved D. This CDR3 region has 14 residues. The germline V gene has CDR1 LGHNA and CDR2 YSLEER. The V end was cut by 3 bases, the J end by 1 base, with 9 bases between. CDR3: CASSHGSPNTEAFF. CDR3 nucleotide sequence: TGCGCCAGCAGCCACGGCAGCCCGAACACTGAAGCTTTCTTT.

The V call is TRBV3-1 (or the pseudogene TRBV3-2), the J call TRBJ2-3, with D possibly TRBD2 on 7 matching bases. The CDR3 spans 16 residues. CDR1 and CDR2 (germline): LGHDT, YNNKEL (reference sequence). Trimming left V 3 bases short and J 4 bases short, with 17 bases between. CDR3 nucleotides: TGTGCCAGCAGCCACGGTGGGGGGGCCAGCGCAGATACGCAGTATTTT. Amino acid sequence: CASSHGGGASADTQYF.

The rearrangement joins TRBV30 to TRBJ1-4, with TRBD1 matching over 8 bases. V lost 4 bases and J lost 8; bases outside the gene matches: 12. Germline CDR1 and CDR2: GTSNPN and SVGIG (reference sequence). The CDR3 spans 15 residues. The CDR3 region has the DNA TGTGCCTGGAAGATCTCCGGGACAGGTATAGAAAAACTGTTTTTT. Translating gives CAWKISGTGIEKLFF.

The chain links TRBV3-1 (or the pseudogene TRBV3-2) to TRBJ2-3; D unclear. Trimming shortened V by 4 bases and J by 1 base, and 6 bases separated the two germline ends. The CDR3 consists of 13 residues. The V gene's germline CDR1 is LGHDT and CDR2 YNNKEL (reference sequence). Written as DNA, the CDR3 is TGTGCCAGCAGCCTACAAGGCACAGATACGCAGTATTTT. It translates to CASSLQGTDTQYF.

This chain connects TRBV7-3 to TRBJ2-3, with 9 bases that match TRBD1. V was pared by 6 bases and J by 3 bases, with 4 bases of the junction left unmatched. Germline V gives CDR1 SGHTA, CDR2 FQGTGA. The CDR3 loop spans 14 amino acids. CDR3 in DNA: TGTGCCAGCAGGGACAGGGGTCCGACAGATACGCAGTATTTT. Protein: CASRDRGPTDTQYF.

In DNA form, the CDR3 reads TGTGCCAGCAGTTTATATAAAGGGTTCACTGAAGCTTTCTTT. Its protein is CASSLYKGFTEAFF. The J gene is TRBJ1-1, the V gene TRBV27; D ambiguous. The CDR3 extends over 14 amino acids. CDR1 and CDR2 (germline): MNHEY, SMNVEV (reference sequence). V gave up 1 base and J gave up 4 bases, with 10 bases separating them.

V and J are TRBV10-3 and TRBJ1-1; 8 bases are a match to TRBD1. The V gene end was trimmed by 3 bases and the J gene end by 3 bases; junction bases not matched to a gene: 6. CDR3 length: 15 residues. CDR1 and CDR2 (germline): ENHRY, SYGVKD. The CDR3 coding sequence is TGTGCCATCAGTGATGTTACAGGGGGTGACACTGAAGCTTTCTTT. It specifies CAISDVTGGDTEAFF.

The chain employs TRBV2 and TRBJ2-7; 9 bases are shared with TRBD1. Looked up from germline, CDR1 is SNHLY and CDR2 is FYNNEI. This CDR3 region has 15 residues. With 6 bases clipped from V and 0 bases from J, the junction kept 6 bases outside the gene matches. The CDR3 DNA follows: TGTGCCAGCAGGGCCGGGACAGGGATCTCCTACGAGCAGTACTTC. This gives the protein CASRAGTGISYEQYF.

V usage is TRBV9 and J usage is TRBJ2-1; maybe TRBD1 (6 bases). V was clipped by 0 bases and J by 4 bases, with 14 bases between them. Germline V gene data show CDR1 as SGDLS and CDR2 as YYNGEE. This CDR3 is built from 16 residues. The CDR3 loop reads CASSVALAGAYNEQFF. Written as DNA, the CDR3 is TGTGCCAGCAGCGTAGCTCTGGCAGGGGCGTACAATGAGCAGTTCTTC.

The CDR3 reads CASSYVGSGELFF. DNA of the CDR3: TGTGCCAGCAGTTACGTCGGGTCCGGGGAGCTGTTTTTT. This chain links TRBV6-5 with TRBJ2-2; D gene unclear. Looked up from germline, CDR1 is MNHEY and CDR2 is SVGAGI. This CDR3 spans 13 amino acids. The V end was cut by 2 bases, the J end by 6 bases, with 7 bases between.

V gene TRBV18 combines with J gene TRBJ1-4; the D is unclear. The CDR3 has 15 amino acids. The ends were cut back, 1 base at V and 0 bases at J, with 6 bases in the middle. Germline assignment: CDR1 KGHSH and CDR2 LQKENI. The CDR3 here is CASSPLPATNEKLFF. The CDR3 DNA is TGTGCCAGCTCACCACTACCGGCAACTAATGAAAAACTGTTTTTT.

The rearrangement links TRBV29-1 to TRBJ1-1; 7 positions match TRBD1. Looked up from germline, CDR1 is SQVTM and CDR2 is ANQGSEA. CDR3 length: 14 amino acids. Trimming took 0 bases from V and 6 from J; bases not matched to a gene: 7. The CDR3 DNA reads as TGCAGCGTTGAAGAACCCCCAGGGGGGCCTGAAGCTTTCTTT. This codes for CSVEEPPGGPEAFF.

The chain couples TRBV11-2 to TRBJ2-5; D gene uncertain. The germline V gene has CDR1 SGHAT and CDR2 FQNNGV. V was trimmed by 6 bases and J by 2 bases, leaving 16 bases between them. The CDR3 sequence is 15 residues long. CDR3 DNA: TGTGCCAGCAGGACATATGGGGTGAATCAAGAGACCCAGTACTTC. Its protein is CASRTYGVNQETQYF.

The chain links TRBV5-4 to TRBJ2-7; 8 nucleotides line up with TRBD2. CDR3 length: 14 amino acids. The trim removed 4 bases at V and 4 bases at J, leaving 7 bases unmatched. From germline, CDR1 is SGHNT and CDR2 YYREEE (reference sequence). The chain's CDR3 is CASSQGTSMYEQYF. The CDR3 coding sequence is TGTGCCAGCAGCCAAGGGACTAGTATGTACGAGCAGTACTTC.